This TCR beta chain was recorded in a study of blood T cell repertoires in COVID-19. This CDR3 is 14 amino acids long. Germline V gene data show CDR1 as MDHEN and CDR2 as SYDVKM. The V end was cut by 4 bases, the J end by 7 bases, with 13 bases between. The method was immunoSEQ multiplex PCR; TCRdb's version includes in-frame clones alone and lacks a portion of them. The sample includes roughly 75,000 clones, around 80% of them seen just once. The rearrangement uses TRBV28 and TRBJ1-4, with D tentatively TRBD1 (6 bases). The specimen sequenced was peripheral blood. This receptor was taken from a man aged 50 to 59 with COVID-19, enrolled during active disease. The CDR3 DNA follows: TGTGCCAGCAGTTGGACAGTCCAGCGTGAAAAACTGTTTTTT. It is translated as CASSWTVQREKLFF.